This T cell receptor (beta chain) is drawn from a study of molecular identifiers for immune sequencing clone quantification. Findings of the study overall: Highly expanded clone sizes could be underestimated through barcode sharing by identical TCR molecules.

TCRdb re-analysed the PCR reads in MiXCR, keeping a single row per CDR3 protein. The data contain a few hundred thousand distinct CDR3 sequences, about 22% of them singletons. The CDR3 spans 14 residues. In germline, CDR1 is SQVTM, CDR2 ANQGSEA. A CD8+CD4-CCR7+CD45RA+ gate was used to sort naive CD8 T cells. Comment on this clonotype: Its cognate antigen is unknown. The junction differs from germline at one of its ends, possibly a read error.

Source material: naive CD8+ T cells from blood, with Jurkat cell RNA spiked in. Regarding subset: FACS-sorted CD8+CD4-CCR7+CD45RA+ naive T cells. This receptor was obtained from a human donor in good health. Some libraries in this study had Jurkat cell RNA spiked in. This rearrangement joins TRBV29-1 to TRBJ2-2; 7 bases are a match to TRBD2. DNA of the CDR3: TGCAGCATTGAGGCGGGGAGGGGAACCGGGGAGCTGTTTTTT. As protein: CSIEAGRGTGELFF.